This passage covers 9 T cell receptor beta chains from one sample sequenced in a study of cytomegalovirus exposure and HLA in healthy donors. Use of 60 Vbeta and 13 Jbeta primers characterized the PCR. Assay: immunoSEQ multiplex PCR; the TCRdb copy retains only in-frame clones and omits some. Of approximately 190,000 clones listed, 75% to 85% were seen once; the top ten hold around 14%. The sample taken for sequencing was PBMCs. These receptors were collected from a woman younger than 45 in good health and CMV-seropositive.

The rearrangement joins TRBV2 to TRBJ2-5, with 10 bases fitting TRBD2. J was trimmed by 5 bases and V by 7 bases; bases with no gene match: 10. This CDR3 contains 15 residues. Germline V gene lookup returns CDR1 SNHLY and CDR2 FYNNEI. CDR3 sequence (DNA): TGTGCCAGCACCCAGGGACTAGCGAAGGGGGAGACCCAGTACTTC. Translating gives CASTQGLAKGETQYF.

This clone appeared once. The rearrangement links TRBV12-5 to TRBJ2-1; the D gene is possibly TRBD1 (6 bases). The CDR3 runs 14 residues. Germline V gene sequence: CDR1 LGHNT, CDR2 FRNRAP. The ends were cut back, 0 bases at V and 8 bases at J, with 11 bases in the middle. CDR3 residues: CASGLVPDSYEQFF. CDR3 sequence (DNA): TGTGCTAGTGGTTTGGTACCGGACAGCTATGAGCAGTTCTTC. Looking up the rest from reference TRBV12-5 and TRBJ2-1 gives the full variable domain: DARVTQTPRHKVTEMGQEVTMRCQPILGHNTVFWYRQTMMQGLELLAYFRNRAPLDDSGMPKDRFSAEMPDATLATLKIQPSEPRDSAVYFCASGLVPDSYEQFFGPGTRLTVL.

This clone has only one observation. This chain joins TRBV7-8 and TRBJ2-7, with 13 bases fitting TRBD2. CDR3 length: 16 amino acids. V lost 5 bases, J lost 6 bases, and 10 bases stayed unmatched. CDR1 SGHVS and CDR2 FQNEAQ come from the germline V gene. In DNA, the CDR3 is TGTGCCAGCAGCCCCACCGGACTAGCGGGAGTTGGCGAGCAGTACTTC. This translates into CASSPTGLAGVGEQYF.

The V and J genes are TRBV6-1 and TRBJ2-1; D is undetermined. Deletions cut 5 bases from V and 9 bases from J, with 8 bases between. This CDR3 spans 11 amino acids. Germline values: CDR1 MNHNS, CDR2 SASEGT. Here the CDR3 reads CASSYLSEQFF. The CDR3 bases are TGTGCCAGCAGTTACCTGAGTGAGCAGTTCTTC.

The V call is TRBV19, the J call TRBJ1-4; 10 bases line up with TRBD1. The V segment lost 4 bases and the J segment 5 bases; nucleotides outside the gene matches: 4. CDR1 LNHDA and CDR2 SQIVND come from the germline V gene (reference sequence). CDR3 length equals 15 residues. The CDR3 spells CASSTLTGGNEKLFF. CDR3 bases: TGTGCCAGTAGTACTCTGACAGGGGGCAATGAAAAACTGTTTTTT.

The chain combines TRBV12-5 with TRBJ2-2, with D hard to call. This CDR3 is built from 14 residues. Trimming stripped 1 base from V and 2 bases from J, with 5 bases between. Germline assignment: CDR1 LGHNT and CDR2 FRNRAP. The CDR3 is CASGLGSNTGELFF. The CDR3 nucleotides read TGTGCTAGTGGTTTGGGGAGTAACACCGGGGAGCTGTTTTTT. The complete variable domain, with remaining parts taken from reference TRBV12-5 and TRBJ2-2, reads DARVTQTPRHKVTEMGQEVTMRCQPILGHNTVFWYRQTMMQGLELLAYFRNRAPLDDSGMPKDRFSAEMPDATLATLKIQPSEPRDSAVYFCASGLGSNTGELFFGEGSRLTVL.

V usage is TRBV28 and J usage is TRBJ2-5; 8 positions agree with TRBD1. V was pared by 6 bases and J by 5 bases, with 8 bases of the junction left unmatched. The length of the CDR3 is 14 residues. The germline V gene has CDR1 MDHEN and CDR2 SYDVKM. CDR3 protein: CASSKAGGSETQYF. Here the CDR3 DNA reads TGTGCCAGCAGCAAGGCAGGGGGCAGTGAGACCCAGTACTTC.

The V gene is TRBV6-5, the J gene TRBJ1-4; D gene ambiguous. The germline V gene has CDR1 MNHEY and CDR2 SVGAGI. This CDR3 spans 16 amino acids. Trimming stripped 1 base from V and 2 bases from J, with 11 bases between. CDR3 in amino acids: CASSYYRAITNEKLFF. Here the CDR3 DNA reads TGTGCCAGCAGTTACTATAGAGCGATTACTAATGAAAAACTGTTTTTT.

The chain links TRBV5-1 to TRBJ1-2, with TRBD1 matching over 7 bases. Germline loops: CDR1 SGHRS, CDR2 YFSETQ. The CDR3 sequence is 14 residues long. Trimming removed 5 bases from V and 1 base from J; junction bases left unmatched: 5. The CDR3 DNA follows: TGCGCCAGCAGGCTCCACAGGGGTAACTATGGCTACACCTTC. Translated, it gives CASRLHRGNYGYTF.